The 18 T cell receptor beta chains below were found in one sample sequenced in a study of blood T cell repertoires in COVID-19 (dated by TCRdb to 2018 to 2021). The method behind the library was the immunoSEQ multiplex PCR assay. Not all clones reach the TCRdb copy of this immuneACCESS table, which keeps in-frame sequences only. Checked studies attribute under half of the gap to unresolved V genes and leave the rest unexplained. Within this sample are about 130,000 clones, with 55% to 75% of them counted one time only. The ten largest clones take up approximately 2% of the sample. Sequencing was performed on peripheral blood. Receptors were obtained from an older woman with acute or convalescent COVID-19.

The rearrangement uses TRBV19 and TRBJ2-7; perhaps TRBD1 as D (6 bases). The CDR3 spans 14 residues. V was cut by 5 bases and J by 2 bases, with 13 bases left in between. Germline-derived CDR1 and CDR2 are LNHDA and SQIVND (reference sequence). The DNA for the CDR3 is TGTGCCAGTAGTTGGGGGCCATCCACCTACGAGCAGTACTTC. Its translation is CASSWGPSTYEQYF.

CDR3 nucleotide sequence: TGTGCCAGCGCAGATATTTCGAACACTGAAGCTTTCTTT. Residues: CASADISNTEAFF. This chain connects TRBV27 to TRBJ1-1; D is unclear. Trimming cost V 8 bases and J 1 base, with 11 bases left between them. In germline, CDR1 is MNHEY, CDR2 SMNVEV (reference sequence). This CDR3 spans 13 amino acids.

V is TRBV7-6 and J is TRBJ2-5; the D is unclear. Germline V lookup: CDR1 SGHVS, CDR2 FNYEAQ. The CDR3 length is 12 residues. V gave up 2 bases and J gave up 4 bases, with 5 bases separating them. CDR3: CASSLSVETQYF. CDR3 bases: TGTGCCAGCAGCTTATCTGTAGAGACCCAGTACTTC.

This chain joins TRBV19 and TRBJ2-7, with TRBD1 matching over 11 bases. The CDR3 is 14 amino acids. CDR1 is LNHDA, CDR2 SQIVND, per germline (reference sequence). The V gene end was trimmed by 6 bases and the J gene end by 7 bases; junction bases not matched to a gene: 8. This CDR3 reads CASSRTGGAGEQYF. Here the CDR3 DNA reads TGTGCCAGTAGCCGGACAGGGGGCGCGGGGGAGCAGTACTTC.

The chain joins TRBV7-8 to TRBJ2-5; D possibly corresponds to TRBD1 (5 bases). The CDR3 runs 13 residues. V was pared by 5 bases and J by 2 bases, with 9 bases between. In germline, CDR1 is SGHVS, CDR2 FQNEAQ. The CDR3 sequence is CASSRQTQETQYF. CDR3 sequence (DNA): TGTGCCAGCAGCCGACAGACACAAGAGACCCAGTACTTC.

V usage is TRBV14 and J usage is TRBJ2-3; D unclear. Germline V lookup: CDR1 SGHDN, CDR2 FVKESK. Trimming left V 3 bases short and J 2 bases short, with 12 bases between. CDR3 length: 15 amino acids. CDR3 nucleotide sequence: TGTGCCAGCAGCCAGCGGAGCCTTCCCACAGATACGCAGTATTTT. It translates to CASSQRSLPTDTQYF.

This chain joins TRBV7-9 and TRBJ2-3; 7 nucleotides align to TRBD2. The V gene end was trimmed by 2 bases and the J gene end by 0 bases; junction bases not matched to a gene: 5. The CDR3 contains 16 residues. Germline V lookup: CDR1 SEHNR, CDR2 FQNEAQ (reference sequence). The DNA for the CDR3 is TGTGCCAGCAGCTTATCAGCGGGGCGAAGCACAGATACGCAGTATTTT. It is translated as CASSLSAGRSTDTQYF.

This chain joins TRBV9 and TRBJ2-7; TRBD2 is a possible D gene (6 bases). Germline V gives CDR1 SGDLS, CDR2 YYNGEE. Between the trimmed V and J ends, which lost 4 bases and 6 bases, there was a span of 20 bases. The CDR3 is 15 amino acids. The CDR3 protein is CASSPLVGGSLEQYF. The CDR3 DNA reads TGTGCCAGCAGCCCCCTTGTGGGGGGAAGCCTCGAGCAGTACTTC. The variable domain in full, with the rest retrieved from reference TRBV9 and TRBJ2-7, is DSGVTQTPKHLITATGQRVTLRCSPRSGDLSVYWYQQSLDQGLQFLIQYYNGEERAKGNILERFSAQQFPDLHSELNLSSLELGDSALYFCASSPLVGGSLEQYFGPGTRLTVT.

This clone was detected only a few times. This rearrangement joins TRBV12-3 or TRBV12-4 to TRBJ1-2; 7 nucleotides agree with TRBD1. J gave up 5 bases and V 5 bases, and 2 bases lay outside the gene matches. The CDR3 contains 12 residues. In DNA, the CDR3 is TGTGCCAGCAGTCCGACAGGGTATGGCTACACCTTC. Translation gives CASSPTGYGYTF.

The sample holds a few counts of this clone. Here the CDR3 reads CSVWAGGANVLTF. As DNA, the CDR3 is TGCAGCGTGTGGGCGGGAGGGGCCAACGTCCTGACTTTC. This sequence joins TRBV29-1 and TRBJ2-6; TRBD2 might be the D (6 bases). The CDR3 is 13 amino acids. Germline-derived CDR1 and CDR2 are SQVTM and ANQGSEA. Deletions cut 6 bases from V and 4 bases from J, with 10 bases between.

The rearrangement links TRBV19 to TRBJ2-4; 7 nucleotides line up with TRBD2. The germline V gene encodes CDR1 LNHDA and CDR2 SQIVND (reference sequence). CDR3 length: 15 residues. J lost 3 bases, V lost 7 bases, and 9 bases had no gene match. The CDR3 sequence is CASNEFREGKNIQYF. The CDR3, as DNA: TGTGCCAGTAATGAGTTTAGGGAGGGCAAAAACATTCAGTACTTC.

The chain recombines TRBV19 with TRBJ1-1; TRBD1 matches 9 bases. Trimming took 5 bases from V and 5 from J; bases not matched to a gene: 9. The CDR3 loop spans 15 amino acids. Germline assignment: CDR1 LNHDA and CDR2 SQIVND (reference sequence). CDR3 nucleotide sequence: TGTGCCAGTAGTCTCCCCGGGACAGGGCTTACTGAAGCTTTCTTT. It encodes CASSLPGTGLTEAFF. Using reference TRBV19 and TRBJ1-1 for the parts outside the CDR3, the full variable domain is DGGITQSPKYLFRKEGQNVTLSCEQNLNHDAMYWYRQDPGQGLRLIYYSQIVNDFQKGDIAEGYSVSREKKESFPLTVTSAQKNPTAFYLCASSLPGTGLTEAFFGQGTRLTVV.

The chain has TRBV6-5 and TRBJ1-3; no clear D. Germline lookup yields CDR1 MNHEY and CDR2 SVGAGI. The CDR3 is 14 residues long. Trimming took 5 bases from V and 4 from J, leaving 12 bases between them. The CDR3 bases are TGTGCCAGCAGTATCACAGCGGGAGGAAACACCATATATTTT. It translates to CASSITAGGNTIYF.

This chain uses TRBV7-8 with TRBJ1-2; D is unresolved. This CDR3 is built from 14 residues. Between the trimmed V and J ends, which lost 2 bases and 4 bases, there was a span of 11 bases. Per germline, CDR1 SGHVS and CDR2 FQNEAQ. The CDR3 region has the DNA TGTGCCAGCAGCTTATCCCGAGAACTCTATGGCTACACCTTC. The encoded protein is CASSLSRELYGYTF.

V gene TRBV19 combines with J gene TRBJ1-2, with a weak D call TRBD1 (6 bases). CDR1 and CDR2 (germline): LNHDA, SQIVND (reference sequence). There are 15 residues in the CDR3. The V end lost 6 bases, the J end lost 5 bases, and 19 bases lay between the germline ends. CDR3 in amino acids: CASSRRGGRTYGYTF. The CDR3 DNA is TGTGCCAGTAGCCGAAGAGGGGGTCGGACGTATGGCTACACCTTC. Complete variable domain (other parts from reference TRBV19 and TRBJ1-2): DGGITQSPKYLFRKEGQNVTLSCEQNLNHDAMYWYRQDPGQGLRLIYYSQIVNDFQKGDIAEGYSVSREKKESFPLTVTSAQKNPTAFYLCASSRRGGRTYGYTFGSGTRLTVV.

The chain uses TRBV12-3 or TRBV12-4 and TRBJ1-5, with a weak D call TRBD1 (6 bases). Deletions cut 8 bases from V and 6 bases from J, with 11 bases between. CDR3 length equals 12 residues. Here the CDR3 reads CASRDNGQPQHF. CDR3 bases: TGTGCCAGCCGGGACAACGGTCAGCCCCAGCATTTT.

This clone was observed a handful of times. This chain uses TRBV4-1 with TRBJ2-1, with 9 positions matching TRBD2. Germline CDR1 MGHRA, CDR2 YSYEKL. There are 15 residues in the CDR3. With 6 bases clipped from V and 3 bases from J, the junction kept 6 bases outside the gene matches. The CDR3 nucleotides read TGCGCCAGCAGTCATAGCGGGGGAGTCTACAATGAGCAGTTCTTC. Protein sequence: CASSHSGGVYNEQFF.

The rearrangement joins TRBV20-1 to TRBJ2-2; D is unclear. Germline CDR1 and CDR2: DFQATT and SNEGSKA (reference sequence). V was clipped by 6 bases and J by 5 bases, with 4 bases between them. This CDR3 region has 10 residues. The CDR3 coding sequence is TGCAGTGCAACAACCGGGGAGCTGTTTTTT. As protein: CSATTGELFF.